Each of the 26 T cell receptor beta chains below was sequenced from the same sample in a study of early stage breast cancer tumors. TCRdb's table, derived via immunoSEQ multiplex PCR, lists solely in-frame clones and lacks some. The sample has tens of thousands of clones, just over 90% seen once; the top ten hold 5%. The specimen was blood. These receptors all stem from a person between 65 and 79 years old with breast cancer.

V usage is TRBV5-1 and J usage is TRBJ2-7; 9 bases line up with TRBD1. CDR3 length: 14 amino acids. The V gene's germline CDR1 is SGHRS and CDR2 YFSETQ. The V and J ends lost 3 bases and 2 bases, in that order; junction bases with no gene match: 3. This chain's CDR3 is CASSWGQGPYEQYF. The CDR3 DNA sequence: TGCGCCAGCAGCTGGGGACAGGGCCCCTACGAGCAGTACTTC.

The chain combines TRBV5-8 with TRBJ1-3, with 7 positions matching TRBD1. After removal of 5 bases from V and 7 bases from J, the junction contained 9 bases not matched to a gene. This CDR3 is built from 14 residues. CDR1 and CDR2 from the germline V gene are SGHTS and YDEGEE. Here the CDR3 reads CASRPTTGSNTIYF. Written as DNA, the CDR3 is TGTGCCAGCAGGCCAACGACAGGGAGTAACACCATATATTTT.

The chain is built from TRBV28 and TRBJ2-7, with D perhaps matching TRBD1 (5 bases). This CDR3 comprises 12 residues. The germline CDR1 and CDR2 sequences are MDHEN and SYDVKM. V shed 3 bases and J shed 6 bases, with 9 bases lying between them. The CDR3 loop is CASSFQGSEQYF. Here the CDR3 DNA reads TGTGCCAGCAGTTTTCAGGGTAGCGAGCAGTACTTC.

This chain connects TRBV7-2 to TRBJ2-3; 13 bases fit TRBD2. The germline CDR1 and CDR2 sequences are SGHTA and FQGNSA. The CDR3 covers 15 residues. The V gene end was trimmed by 4 bases and the J gene end by 7 bases; junction bases not matched to a gene: 5. CDR3 sequence (DNA): TGTGCCAGCAGCTCAGGACTAGCGGGGGCGAATACGCAGTATTTT. As protein: CASSSGLAGANTQYF. The variable domain in full, with the rest retrieved from reference TRBV7-2 and TRBJ2-3, is GAGVSQSPSNKVTEKGKDVELRCDPISGHTALYWYRQSLGQGLEFLIYFQGNSAPDKSGLPSDRFSAERTGGSVSTLTIQRTQQEDSAVYLCASSSGLAGANTQYFGPGTRLTVL.

The chain combines TRBV5-6 with TRBJ1-1, with D perhaps matching TRBD1 (6 bases). V lost 5 bases and J lost 10, with 18 bases in between. Germline CDR1 and CDR2: SGHDT and YYEEEE. This CDR3 has 13 residues. CDR3 region: CASSSGTSVGAFF. CDR3 in DNA: TGTGCCAGCAGTTCCGGGACAAGTGTTGGAGCTTTCTTT.

V is TRBV29-1 and J is TRBJ1-1; the D is unclear. CDR3 length equals 14 residues. Trimming stripped 6 bases from V and 0 bases from J, with 14 bases between. Germline V lookup: CDR1 SQVTM, CDR2 ANQGSEA. The DNA of the CDR3 is TGCAGCGTCGCATTCGGACTACTGAACACTGAAGCTTTCTTT. Protein sequence: CSVAFGLLNTEAFF.

The J gene is TRBJ1-2, the V gene TRBV19; D ambiguous. From germline, CDR1 is LNHDA and CDR2 SQIVND (reference sequence). The CDR3 covers 15 residues. With 7 bases removed from V and 3 bases from J, the gap between germline ends came to 18 bases. Written as DNA, the CDR3 is TGTGCCAGTATCCATGCATCCGGTCGGGACTATGGCTACACCTTC. Its protein is CASIHASGRDYGYTF.

The V call is TRBV18, the J call TRBJ1-1; TRBD1 matches 7 bases. Germline assignment: CDR1 KGHSH and CDR2 LQKENI. The V gene end was trimmed by 3 bases and the J gene end by 1 base; junction bases not matched to a gene: 5. The CDR3 has 15 amino acids. CDR3 amino acids: CASSPSQGQNTEAFF. CDR3 nucleotide sequence: TGTGCCAGCTCACCGTCACAGGGGCAGAACACTGAAGCTTTCTTT.

This chain uses TRBV5-4 with TRBJ1-2; D gene ambiguous. V dropped 0 bases and J dropped 0 bases, with 6 bases sitting between them. Per the germline V gene, CDR1 is SGHNT and CDR2 is YYREEE (reference sequence). This CDR3 has 14 residues. CDR3 nucleotides: TGTGCCAGCAGCTTGGGCGGAACTAACTATGGCTACACCTTC. Residues: CASSLGGTNYGYTF.

The V and J genes are TRBV30 and TRBJ1-2, with 8 bases identical to TRBD1. CDR1 is GTSNPN and CDR2 is SVGIG in the germline V gene (reference sequence). The CDR3 runs to 12 residues. Trimming took 3 bases from V and 7 from J; bases not matched to a gene: 4. CDR3 sequence reads: CAWSGQGIGYTF. The DNA for the CDR3 is TGTGCCTGGAGCGGACAGGGTATTGGCTACACCTTC. The full variable domain, in which reference TRBV30 and TRBJ1-2 provide the parts outside the CDR3, is SQTIHQWPATLVQPVGSPLSLECTVEGTSNPNLYWYRQAAGRGLQLLFYSVGIGQISSEVPQNLSASRPQDRQFILSSKKLLLSDSGFYLCAWSGQGIGYTFGSGTRLTVV.

This chain uses TRBV30 with TRBJ1-4; possible D gene TRBD1, 5 bases. CDR3 length: 14 amino acids. Germline CDR1 and CDR2: GTSNPN and SVGIG (reference sequence). V lost 0 bases and J lost 7, with 12 bases in between. The CDR3: CAWSVSGAFEKLFF. The CDR3 nucleotides are TGTGCCTGGAGTGTAAGTGGGGCTTTTGAAAAACTGTTTTTT.

Written as DNA, the CDR3 is TGCGCCAGCAGTGATTACGGAGGGGAGACCACTGAAGCTTTCTTT. Protein: CASSDYGGETTEAFF. The chain carries TRBV10-1 and TRBJ1-1; tentative D call: TRBD1 (5 bases). Germline V gene sequence: CDR1 WNHNN, CDR2 SYGVQD (reference sequence). Trimming left V 3 bases short and J 4 bases short, with 15 bases between. CDR3 length: 15 residues.

The chain employs TRBV7-8 and TRBJ1-5, with a possible D match to TRBD1 (6 bases). Germline V CDR1 and CDR2: SGHVS, FQNEAQ. This CDR3 comprises 15 residues. Trimming removed 4 bases at V and 6 bases at J, with 16 bases between. CDR3 in DNA: TGTGCCAGCAGCTCGAACCAACAGGGTCGTCAGCCCCAGCATTTT. This sequence encodes CASSSNQQGRQPQHF. Looking up the rest from reference TRBV7-8 and TRBJ1-5 gives the full variable domain: GAGVSQSPRYKVAKRGQDVALRCDPISGHVSLFWYQQALGQGPEFLTYFQNEAQLDKSGLPSDRFFAERPEGSVSTLKIQRTQQEDSAVYLCASSSNQQGRQPQHFGDGTRLSIL.

In its sample, this clone was seen a few times. The rearrangement links TRBV6-5 to TRBJ1-5; D is perhaps TRBD1 (6 bases). The germline V and J ends were trimmed by 0 bases and 5 bases, with 8 bases remaining between them. Germline-derived CDR1 and CDR2 are MNHEY and SVGAGI. The CDR3 runs to 14 residues. The CDR3 protein is CASSYSKGDQPQHF. CDR3 bases: TGTGCCAGCAGTTACTCGAAGGGGGATCAGCCCCAGCATTTT.

V and J are TRBV29-1 and TRBJ1-1, with D unclear. The CDR3 consists of 12 residues. Trimming left V 1 base short and J 3 bases short, with 6 bases between. The germline V gene encodes CDR1 SQVTM and CDR2 ANQGSEA. The CDR3 region has the DNA TGCAGCGTTGAAGCACGGGACACTGAAGCTTTCTTT. Translated: CSVEARDTEAFF.

J is TRBJ1-1 and V is TRBV9, with 7 bases that match TRBD1. Germline CDR1 is SGDLS and CDR2 is YYNGEE. This CDR3 has 14 residues. Trimming took 2 bases from V and 11 from J; bases not matched to a gene: 12. The CDR3 DNA reads as TGTGCCAGCAGCGTGATAAGTGGGGACAGCGCCGCTTTCTTT. It translates to CASSVISGDSAAFF.

The chain is built from TRBV5-1 and TRBJ2-7, with D possibly matching TRBD2 (5 bases). The germline V gene encodes CDR1 SGHRS and CDR2 YFSETQ. V lost 2 bases and J lost 3, with 6 bases in between. This CDR3 is built from 12 residues. DNA for the CDR3: TGCGCCAGCAGCTTAGGAGGCTACGAGCAGTACTTC. Translation: CASSLGGYEQYF. Complete variable domain (other parts from reference TRBV5-1 and TRBJ2-7): KAGVTQTPRYLIKTRGQQVTLSCSPISGHRSVSWYQQTPGQGLQFLFEYFSETQRNKGNFPGRFSGRQFSNSRSEMNVSTLELGDSALYLCASSLGGYEQYFGPGTRLTVT.

The chain uses TRBV9 and TRBJ2-3, with D possibly TRBD2 on 6 matching bases. The CDR3 sequence is 15 residues long. Germline CDR1 and CDR2: SGDLS and YYNGEE. V was cut by 1 base and J by 1 base, with 10 bases left in between. As DNA, the CDR3 is TGTGCCAGCAGCGTATCGGGGGTACGCACAGATACGCAGTATTTT. This encodes CASSVSGVRTDTQYF.

The chain employs TRBV5-6 and TRBJ2-5; TRBD1 matches 8 bases. Germline CDR1 reads SGHDT; CDR2 reads YYEEEE. This CDR3 contains 17 residues. Trimming removed 4 bases from V and 2 bases from J; junction bases left unmatched: 13. The CDR3 spells CASSPIIGQGRQETQYF. CDR3 sequence (DNA): TGTGCCAGCAGCCCGATTATCGGACAGGGTAGGCAAGAGACCCAGTACTTC.

This clone was seen a single time. The V gene is TRBV6-5, the J gene TRBJ2-7; D unclear. The germline CDR1 and CDR2 sequences are MNHEY and SVGAGI. This CDR3 has 15 residues. The V gene lost 4 bases and the J gene lost 3 bases, with 16 bases spanning the gap. CDR3 in DNA: TGTGCCAGCAGTTTCGACACACCACCTTTCTACGAGCAGTACTTC. Translation gives CASSFDTPPFYEQYF.

The chain is built from TRBV7-2 and TRBJ2-7; TRBD2 aligns across 15 bases. Germline V gene lookup returns CDR1 SGHTA and CDR2 FQGNSA. V lost 5 bases and J lost 12; bases outside the gene matches: 11. The CDR3 consists of 15 residues. The CDR3 here is CASSPQGLAGGSGYF. In DNA, the CDR3 is TGTGCCAGCAGCCCACAGGGACTAGCGGGAGGCTCAGGGTACTTC.

V gene TRBV30 combines with J gene TRBJ2-2; D is ambiguous. The CDR3 totals 17 residues. Germline loops: CDR1 GTSNPN, CDR2 SVGIG (reference sequence). V dropped 3 bases and J dropped 0 bases, with 17 bases sitting between them. For the CDR3, the DNA is TGTGCCTGGAGCGTAAAGATTTGGCCAGCGAACACCGGGGAGCTGTTTTTT. Amino acids: CAWSVKIWPANTGELFF.

This rearrangement joins TRBV23-1 to TRBJ1-2; 8 bases are shared with TRBD1. TRBV23-1 is an open reading frame, and its role is uncertain. The CDR3 is 16 residues long. J lost 4 bases, V lost 0 bases, and 7 bases had no gene match. CDR3 nucleotide sequence: TGCGCCAGCAGTCAATCGTCCAGGGGGCTATTCTATGGCTACACCTTC. Translated, it gives CASSQSSRGLFYGYTF.

This clone was seen only once. The same CDR3 is also encoded by other DNA sequences in this sample. CDR3 DNA sequence: TGTGCCAGCAGCTTAAATACAGGGAGGGGTGGTGGCTACACCTTC. Protein sequence: CASSLNTGRGGGYTF. The chain uses TRBV7-3 and TRBJ1-2; D possibly corresponds to TRBD1 (6 bases). This CDR3 is built from 15 residues. Trimming left V 1 base short and J 7 bases short, with 16 bases between. Germline V lookup: CDR1 SGHTA, CDR2 FQGTGA.

This rearrangement joins TRBV11-1 to TRBJ1-1, with a possible D match to TRBD1 (6 bases). The V gene lost 7 bases and the J gene lost 4 bases, with 16 bases spanning the gap. The CDR3 length is 14 residues. Germline assignment: CDR1 SGHAT and CDR2 FQDESV (reference sequence). The CDR3 loop is CASTGQQGLTEAFF. DNA for the CDR3: TGTGCCAGCACCGGACAACAGGGTCTCACTGAAGCTTTCTTT.

The rearrangement links TRBV27 to TRBJ1-1; D is perhaps TRBD1 (5 bases). The germline CDR1 and CDR2 sequences are MNHEY and SMNVEV (reference sequence). The CDR3 is 12 amino acids. Trimming pared 6 bases from V and 5 bases from J, leaving 10 bases between. CDR3 amino acids: CASRRGVTEAFF. In nucleotides, the CDR3 is TGTGCCAGCAGACGGGGGGTGACTGAAGCTTTCTTT.